The clone carrying this T cell receptor (beta chain) has more than one count but fewer than ten. The target antigen is unknown. The data derive from a study of T cells and copy number aberrations in small-cell lung cancer. Germline V lookup: CDR1 MDHEN, CDR2 SYDVKM. The V end was cut by 7 bases, the J end by 0 bases, with 7 bases between. The CDR3 contains 13 residues. Normal lung samples lay at least 2 cm from the tumor margin. Findings and limits, study-wide: Adjacent lung showed higher T-cell richness and clonality than tumors; density difference nonsignificant. Due to few samples, these findings require validation.

The table came from immunoSEQ multiplex PCR; TCRdb's copy has only in-frame clones and leaves some out. The sample consists of roughly 2,200 clones, approximately 81% of them appearing once. Specimen: normal tissue next to the tumor. The origin of this receptor is a woman aged 55 to 70 with small cell lung cancer. J is TRBJ1-3 and V is TRBV28; D ambiguous. In DNA, the CDR3 is TGTGCCAGCACCCCCTCCTCTGGAAACACCATATATTTT. Protein: CASTPSSGNTIYF.